The 31 T cell receptor beta chains below all came from one sample that was sequenced in a study of beta chain features in type 1 diabetes. cDNA synthesis used the whole RNA isolate, giving expressed TCRB sequences. The assay was immunoSEQ multiplex PCR, and TCRdb's table has in-frame clones only and misses some. The data contain over 500,000 clones, 15% to 18% of them singletons. Specimen: naive CD4+ T cells from blood. The receptors come from a man aged 18-30 years in good health.

This clone was detected only a few times. This chain links TRBV5-4 with TRBJ2-7, with D perhaps matching TRBD1 (7 bases). V lost 4 bases to trimming and J lost 2 bases, with 19 bases between them. Germline V gene sequence: CDR1 SGHNT, CDR2 YYREEE (reference sequence). The CDR3 consists of 16 residues. The CDR3 coding sequence is TGTGCCAGCAGCCCCTGGCCGGGGGACAGCCCCTACGAGCAGTACTTC. It translates to CASSPWPGDSPYEQYF.

With respect to this clone: Other DNA sequences in the same sample also yield this CDR3. The CDR3, as DNA: TGTGCCAGTAGACCGAGCTCTGGAAACACCATATATTTT. It is translated as CASRPSSGNTIYF. The chain has TRBV19 and TRBJ1-3; D is unresolved. The V end was cut by 6 bases, the J end by 0 bases, with 6 bases between. This CDR3 has 13 residues. Germline CDR1 LNHDA, CDR2 SQIVND (reference sequence).

This chain joins TRBV5-1 and TRBJ2-7; TRBD1 is a possible D gene (6 bases). The CDR3 runs 15 residues. Germline V gene sequence: CDR1 SGHRS, CDR2 YFSETQ. Trimming took 1 base from V and 2 from J, leaving 13 bases between them. The CDR3 here is CASSLTGGNTYEQYF. In DNA form, the CDR3 reads TGCGCCAGCAGCTTGACTGGGGGCAATACCTACGAGCAGTACTTC.

J is TRBJ1-1 and V is TRBV9, with a tentative D call TRBD1 (6 bases). V lost 0 bases and J lost 2, with 11 bases in between. CDR1 and CDR2 (germline): SGDLS, YYNGEE. The CDR3 runs to 15 residues. This chain's CDR3 is CASSVDGRGNTEAFF. The CDR3 DNA sequence: TGTGCCAGCAGCGTAGACGGCAGGGGTAACACTGAAGCTTTCTTT.

Only a few counts were recorded for this clone. V and J are TRBV7-9 and TRBJ2-5; 7 nucleotides align to TRBD1. Germline CDR1 is SEHNR and CDR2 is FQNEAQ (reference sequence). This CDR3 spans 16 amino acids. V was pared by 4 bases and J by 4 bases, with 12 bases of the junction left unmatched. CDR3 DNA sequence: TGTGCCAGCAGCTCCCTAGCCCCGACAGGGAGAGAGACCCAGTACTTC. This sequence encodes CASSSLAPTGRETQYF.

V and J are TRBV28 and TRBJ1-2; unclear D gene. The germline V gene encodes CDR1 MDHEN and CDR2 SYDVKM. The V end was cut by 5 bases, the J end by 0 bases, with 10 bases between. This CDR3 contains 14 residues. CDR3 in amino acids: CASSPVGTNYGYTF. The DNA for the CDR3 is TGTGCCAGCAGTCCCGTGGGGACTAACTATGGCTACACCTTC.

Written as DNA, the CDR3 is TGTGCCAGCAGCGAGGACAGGGGTGGGATGCAGTATTTT. This translates into CASSEDRGGMQYF. The chain carries TRBV6-4 and TRBJ2-3; 9 nucleotides agree with TRBD1. The germline V gene encodes CDR1 MRHNA and CDR2 SNTAGT. J gave up 11 bases and V 6 bases, and 9 bases lay outside the gene matches. The CDR3 is 13 amino acids.

This chain joins TRBV9 and TRBJ2-1, with a weak D call TRBD2 (6 bases). Germline V CDR1 and CDR2: SGDLS, YYNGEE. Trimming shortened V by 7 bases and J by 0 bases, and 8 bases separated the two germline ends. This CDR3 has 13 amino acids. In nucleotides, the CDR3 is TGTGCCAGCGCGGGAACCTCCTACAATGAGCAGTTCTTC. Its protein is CASAGTSYNEQFF. Looking up the rest from reference TRBV9 and TRBJ2-1 gives the full variable domain: DSGVTQTPKHLITATGQRVTLRCSPRSGDLSVYWYQQSLDQGLQFLIQYYNGEERAKGNILERFSAQQFPDLHSELNLSSLELGDSALYFCASAGTSYNEQFFGPGTRLTVL.

This chain uses TRBV7-2 with TRBJ2-1; D perhaps matches TRBD2 (6 bases). The CDR3 loop spans 15 amino acids. Germline CDR1 reads SGHTA; CDR2 reads FQGNSA. V lost 5 bases, J lost 5 bases, and 16 bases lay in between. CDR3 protein: CASSPSGLRNNEQFF. CDR3 coding DNA: TGTGCCAGCAGCCCCTCGGGACTCAGAAACAATGAGCAGTTCTTC.

This clone occurred a few times. The rearrangement uses TRBV5-1 and TRBJ2-5; D is undetermined. Per the germline V gene, CDR1 is SGHRS and CDR2 is YFSETQ. This CDR3 is 12 amino acids long. The germline V and J ends were trimmed by 0 bases and 4 bases, with 4 bases remaining between them. The CDR3 spells CASSLGTETQYF. In DNA form, the CDR3 reads TGCGCCAGCAGCTTGGGGACAGAGACCCAGTACTTC.

This clone was seen only once. The junction departs from the called germline gene at one end, perhaps through a read error. V usage is TRBV7-7 and J usage is TRBJ2-2; the match to TRBD2 covers 7 bases. There are 15 residues in the CDR3. Germline-derived CDR1 and CDR2 are SSHAT and FNYEAQ (reference sequence). The CDR3 DNA is TGTGCTAGCAGCTCCCGGGGGGACGGCACCGGGGAGCTGTTTTTT. Translating it yields CASSSRGDGTGELFF.

The chain carries TRBV6-5 and TRBJ2-4, with D tentatively TRBD1 (6 bases). Germline CDR1 MNHEY, CDR2 SVGAGI. V dropped 2 bases and J dropped 0 bases, with 11 bases sitting between them. There are 16 residues in the CDR3. CDR3 DNA: TGTGCCAGCAGTTACGCCAGAGGGGGAGCCAAAAACATTCAGTACTTC. Protein: CASSYARGGAKNIQYF.

The chain is built from TRBV9 and TRBJ2-1; 8 bases map to TRBD1. V shed 4 bases and J 4 bases; nucleotides not matched to a gene: 1. This CDR3 spans 13 amino acids. Germline lookup yields CDR1 SGDLS and CDR2 YYNGEE. DNA for the CDR3: TGTGCCAGCAGCCGACAGGGGTACAATGAGCAGTTCTTC. Its translation is CASSRQGYNEQFF.

The rearrangement uses TRBV5-1 and TRBJ1-1; TRBD1 might be the D (5 bases). The germline V and J ends were trimmed by 1 base and 0 bases, with 10 bases remaining between them. The CDR3 sequence is 15 residues long. CDR1 SGHRS and CDR2 YFSETQ come from the germline V gene. CDR3 residues: CASSLLGTLNTEAFF. In DNA, the CDR3 is TGCGCCAGCAGCTTGTTAGGGACTTTGAACACTGAAGCTTTCTTT.

This clone was seen a few times. The chain is built from TRBV28 and TRBJ1-2; tentatively, D is TRBD1 (5 bases). V was shortened by 2 bases and J by 6 bases, with 13 bases between the two germline ends. The germline V gene has CDR1 MDHEN and CDR2 SYDVKM. This CDR3 contains 14 residues. DNA of the CDR3: TGTGCCAGCAGTTTAAGGAGCAGGGCCCATGGCTACACCTTC. Protein product: CASSLRSRAHGYTF.

This clone has more than one count but fewer than ten. The J gene is TRBJ2-7, the V gene TRBV6-1; a possible D gene is TRBD1 (6 bases). Germline lookup yields CDR1 MNHNS and CDR2 SASEGT. This CDR3 has 18 amino acids. Trimming stripped 4 bases from V and 0 bases from J, with 22 bases between. The chain's CDR3 is CASSAQLGQNSDSYEQYF. Here the CDR3 DNA reads TGTGCCAGCAGTGCCCAGCTCGGACAGAATAGTGACTCCTACGAGCAGTACTTC.

The chain combines TRBV9 with TRBJ2-1; TRBD1 matches 8 bases. V was clipped by 4 bases and J by 4 bases; unmatched bases: 7. The CDR3 is 15 residues long. In germline, CDR1 is SGDLS, CDR2 YYNGEE. CDR3 protein: CASSPGDRWYNEQFF. The CDR3 coding sequence is TGTGCCAGCAGCCCCGGGGACAGGTGGTACAATGAGCAGTTCTTC.

DNA for the CDR3: TGTGCCAGCAGCGTGACGAGTTGGACAGGGGGACATGAGCAGTTCTTC. It specifies CASSVTSWTGGHEQFF. The chain couples TRBV7-9 to TRBJ2-1; 10 nucleotides match TRBD1. Germline trimming cut 5 bases from V and 8 bases from J; bases unmatched to any gene: 12. This CDR3 spans 16 amino acids. CDR1 SEHNR and CDR2 FQNEAQ come from the germline V gene (reference sequence).

CDR3 bases: TGTGCCAGCAGCCGTGGTGTCCGGGAGATATATGGCTACACCTTC. Amino acid sequence: CASSRGVREIYGYTF. The V gene is TRBV7-2, the J gene TRBJ1-2; D call uncertain. Trimming removed 5 bases at V and 5 bases at J, with 18 bases between. CDR1 and CDR2 from the germline V gene are SGHTA and FQGNSA. The length of the CDR3 is 15 residues.

The chain employs TRBV19 and TRBJ1-5; D is undetermined. This CDR3 spans 15 amino acids. The germline V gene has CDR1 LNHDA and CDR2 SQIVND (reference sequence). Trimming left V 5 bases short and J 11 bases short, with 22 bases between. CDR3: CASSGPGTAFAAQHF. CDR3 sequence (DNA): TGTGCCAGTAGTGGGCCCGGAACAGCCTTTGCAGCCCAGCATTTT.

The sample holds a few counts of this clone. This sequence joins TRBV19 and TRBJ2-3; perhaps TRBD1 as D (6 bases). Between the trimmed V and J ends, which lost 3 bases and 3 bases, there was a span of 13 bases. CDR1 is LNHDA, CDR2 SQIVND, per germline (reference sequence). This CDR3 has 15 amino acids. The CDR3 region has the DNA TGTGCCAGTAGTATGGCCAGGGGACGAACAGATACGCAGTATTTT. Translating it yields CASSMARGRTDTQYF.

The chain employs TRBV29-1 and TRBJ2-7; 7 bases line up with TRBD1. The junction had 2 bases not matched to a gene; V was cut back by 4 bases and J by 2 bases. Germline CDR1 reads SQVTM; CDR2 reads ANQGSEA. The CDR3 spans 12 residues. CDR3 in amino acids: CSVGDRPYEQYF. The CDR3 DNA sequence: TGCAGCGTTGGGGACAGACCCTACGAGCAGTACTTC.

This clone was counted only a few times. The J gene is TRBJ2-2, the V gene TRBV7-2, with TRBD1 as a possible D gene (5 bases). The germline V gene encodes CDR1 SGHTA and CDR2 FQGNSA. Trimming cost V 1 base and J 1 base, with 7 bases left between them. This CDR3 has 15 amino acids. CDR3 sequence: CASSLVTGNTGELFF. The CDR3 DNA follows: TGTGCCAGCAGCTTAGTTACAGGGAACACCGGGGAGCTGTTTTTT.

This clone was detected only a few times. The chain couples TRBV6-4 to TRBJ1-1, with TRBD1 as a possible D gene (5 bases). V lost 4 bases and J 3 bases, leaving 9 bases between the germline ends. The CDR3 is made up of 13 amino acids. The germline CDR1 and CDR2 sequences are MRHNA and SNTAGT. The DNA of the CDR3 is TGTGCCAGCAGTGCAGGGAGGGACACTGAAGCTTTCTTT. This encodes CASSAGRDTEAFF.

In this sample, this clone turned up a few times. The CDR3 DNA follows: TGTGCCAGTAGTATAGGTGGGGACCCGCTCGCCTACGAGCAGTACTTC. As protein: CASSIGGDPLAYEQYF. V and J are TRBV19 and TRBJ2-7; D may correspond to TRBD1 or TRBD2 (5 bases each). Germline CDR1 reads LNHDA; CDR2 reads SQIVND (reference sequence). The CDR3 consists of 16 residues. Trimming removed 1 base from V and 2 bases from J, with 15 bases in between. Using reference TRBV19 and TRBJ2-7 for the parts outside the CDR3, the full variable domain is DGGITQSPKYLFRKEGQNVTLSCEQNLNHDAMYWYRQDPGQGLRLIYYSQIVNDFQKGDIAEGYSVSREKKESFPLTVTSAQKNPTAFYLCASSIGGDPLAYEQYFGPGTRLTVT.

This clone occurred a few times. This chain joins TRBV18 and TRBJ1-6; 7 bases line up with TRBD1. The J segment lost 5 bases and the V segment lost 0 bases, leaving 10 bases of the junction unmatched. The CDR3 loop spans 18 amino acids. Germline V gives CDR1 KGHSH, CDR2 LQKENI. CDR3 sequence reads: CASSPPETGWGNNSPLHF. The CDR3 DNA sequence: TGTGCCAGCTCACCACCGGAGACAGGGTGGGGAAATAATTCACCCCTCCACTTT.

The chain joins TRBV7-2 to TRBJ1-1, with a tentative D call TRBD1 (5 bases). Looked up from germline, CDR1 is SGHTA and CDR2 is FQGNSA. The CDR3 extends over 14 amino acids. V was trimmed by 2 bases and J by 3 bases, leaving 10 bases between them. The CDR3, as DNA: TGTGCCAGCAGCTTACCAGGGTGGGACACTGAAGCTTTCTTT. As protein: CASSLPGWDTEAFF. Together with reference TRBV7-2 and TRBJ1-1, the CDR3 gives the full variable domain: GAGVSQSPSNKVTEKGKDVELRCDPISGHTALYWYRQSLGQGLEFLIYFQGNSAPDKSGLPSDRFSAERTGGSVSTLTIQRTQQEDSAVYLCASSLPGWDTEAFFGQGTRLTVV.

This clone has a handful of counts. The rearrangement joins TRBV18 to TRBJ1-1; the D is unclear. V lost 5 bases and J 1 base, leaving 5 bases between the germline ends. This CDR3 region has 12 residues. Looked up from germline, CDR1 is KGHSH and CDR2 is LQKENI. In nucleotides, the CDR3 is TGTGCCAGCTCAATCAGGAACACTGAAGCTTTCTTT. This sequence encodes CASSIRNTEAFF.

The chain carries TRBV6-1 and TRBJ1-2; a possible D gene is TRBD1 (6 bases). The V gene's germline CDR1 is MNHNS and CDR2 SASEGT. V lost 4 bases, J lost 2 bases, and 11 bases lay in between. The CDR3 runs 14 residues. In DNA, the CDR3 is TGTGCCAGCAGTGCAGGGGCGATAAACTATGGCTACACCTTC. Its translation: CASSAGAINYGYTF.

This clone was seen only a few times. The chain carries TRBV7-3 and TRBJ2-6, with D unresolved. CDR1 is SGHTA, CDR2 FQGTGA, per germline. The V end lost 5 bases, the J end lost 0 bases, and 5 bases lay between the germline ends. The CDR3 sequence is 14 residues long. DNA for the CDR3: TGTGCCAGCAGCCACGGCTCTGGGGCCAACGTCCTGACTTTC. It encodes CASSHGSGANVLTF.

This clone was seen a few times. CDR3 residues: CAGRAVSNQPQHF. The CDR3, as DNA: TGTGCCGGCAGGGCGGTTAGCAATCAGCCCCAGCATTTT. This rearrangement joins TRBV21-1 to TRBJ1-5. TRBV21-1 is deemed a pseudogene. This CDR3 is built from 13 residues.